A single sample is the source of the 25 T cell receptor beta chains below, sequenced in a study of T cell changes during pregnancy in multiple sclerosis. Some clones are missing from TCRdb's copy, which holds only in-frame ones; the method was immunoSEQ multiplex PCR. The sample holds some 93,000 clones, about nine tenths seen once. This sample comprised peripheral blood, obtained after pregnancy. These receptors all stem from a female donor in good health, enrolled as a control in a pregnancy study.

A word on this clone: Other DNA sequences in the same sample also yield this CDR3. J is TRBJ2-2 and V is TRBV6-5, with a possible D match to TRBD2 (6 bases). Looked up from germline, CDR1 is MNHEY and CDR2 is SVGAGI. This CDR3 region has 15 residues. Trimming stripped 0 bases from V and 2 bases from J, with 7 bases between. Here the CDR3 DNA reads TGTGCCAGCAGTTACTCGGGGACTAACACCGGGGAGCTGTTTTTT. Amino acid sequence: CASSYSGTNTGELFF.

The rearrangement links TRBV4-3 to TRBJ1-2; the D gene is possibly TRBD1 (5 bases). V lost 4 bases, J lost 4 bases, and 19 bases lay in between. CDR3 size: 16 residues. The germline V gene has CDR1 LGHNA and CDR2 YSLEER. CDR3 region: CASSPWRGFQGYGYTF. The CDR3 coding sequence is TGCGCCAGCAGCCCGTGGAGGGGTTTTCAGGGCTATGGCTACACCTTC.

The rearrangement joins TRBV7-2 to TRBJ1-1; D is perhaps TRBD1 (6 bases). Trimming pared 5 bases from V and 2 bases from J, leaving 15 bases between. The CDR3 extends over 15 amino acids. Germline-derived CDR1 and CDR2 are SGHTA and FQGNSA. The CDR3 is CASSLRGSTNTEAFF. The DNA of the CDR3 is TGTGCCAGCAGCCTCAGGGGTTCCACTAACACTGAAGCTTTCTTT.

This rearrangement joins TRBV4-1 to TRBJ1-4, with D perhaps matching TRBD1 (5 bases). The CDR3 loop spans 14 amino acids. The V end lost 2 bases, the J end lost 8 bases, and 12 bases lay between the germline ends. Germline V gives CDR1 MGHRA, CDR2 YSYEKL. The CDR3 here is CASSQSREVEKLFF. The CDR3 region has the DNA TGCGCCAGCAGCCAATCCAGGGAGGTCGAAAAACTGTTTTTT.

This clone has a single count. This chain uses TRBV7-2 with TRBJ2-1; D is possibly TRBD2 (6 bases). Between the trimmed V and J ends, which lost 7 bases and 3 bases, there was a span of 16 bases. The CDR3 runs 15 residues. Germline CDR1 and CDR2: SGHTA and FQGNSA. In DNA, the CDR3 is TGTGCCAGCACCCCATTTGTCGGGGGCTACAATGAGCAGTTCTTC. Protein product: CASTPFVGGYNEQFF.

V gene TRBV20-1 combines with J gene TRBJ1-5, with D uncertain. Looked up from germline, CDR1 is DFQATT and CDR2 is SNEGSKA (reference sequence). The V gene lost 7 bases and the J gene lost 9 bases, with 13 bases spanning the gap. The CDR3 covers 11 residues. In DNA form, the CDR3 reads TGCAGTGTAAGCATGGAGGGGCCCCAGCATTTT. Translating gives CSVSMEGPQHF.

The CDR3 sequence: CASSSRGTEAFF. The CDR3 nucleotides read TGTGCCAGCAGTTCACGGGGGACTGAAGCTTTCTTT. This rearrangement joins TRBV6-6 to TRBJ1-1, with D possibly TRBD1 on 5 matching bases. Trimming pared 4 bases from V and 5 bases from J, leaving 8 bases between. Germline V gives CDR1 MNHNY, CDR2 SVGAGI (reference sequence). The CDR3 consists of 12 residues.

The J gene is TRBJ2-7, the V gene TRBV5-5; 11 bases fit TRBD1. The J segment lost 3 bases and the V segment lost 4 bases, leaving 3 bases of the junction unmatched. From germline, CDR1 is SGHKS and CDR2 YYEKEE (reference sequence). The CDR3 is 14 residues long. CDR3 sequence: CASSPGTGGYEQYF. The CDR3 nucleotides read TGTGCCAGCAGCCCCGGGACAGGGGGCTACGAGCAGTACTTC. Looking up the rest from reference TRBV5-5 and TRBJ2-7 gives the full variable domain: DAGVTQSPTHLIKTRGQQVTLRCSPISGHKSVSWYQQVLGQGPQFIFQYYEKEERGRGNFPDRFSARQFPNYSSELNVNALLLGDSALYLCASSPGTGGYEQYFGPGTRLTVT.

The CDR3 DNA reads as TGTGCCAGCAGCGCGCTAGCGGGGGGGCCGGAAGATACGCAGTATTTT. As protein: CASSALAGGPEDTQYF. This chain links TRBV9 with TRBJ2-3, with 12 bases lining up with TRBD2. Trimming removed 3 bases from V and 5 bases from J; junction bases left unmatched: 7. Germline CDR1 and CDR2: SGDLS and YYNGEE. The CDR3 covers 16 residues. Full variable domain (rest looked up from reference TRBV9 and TRBJ2-3): DSGVTQTPKHLITATGQRVTLRCSPRSGDLSVYWYQQSLDQGLQFLIQYYNGEERAKGNILERFSAQQFPDLHSELNLSSLELGDSALYFCASSALAGGPEDTQYFGPGTRLTVL.

The genes are TRBV28 and TRBJ1-3, with unresolved D. Trimming removed 2 bases at V and 4 bases at J, with 12 bases between. The CDR3 length is 15 residues. Per the germline V gene, CDR1 is MDHEN and CDR2 is SYDVKM. The chain's CDR3 is CASSLLPSSGNTIYF. The CDR3 bases are TGTGCCAGCAGTTTACTTCCCAGTTCAGGAAACACCATATATTTT.

This chain links TRBV11-2 with TRBJ2-1, with 13 bases matching TRBD2. The ends lost 4 bases at V and 10 bases at J; junction bases unmatched: 7. Germline-derived CDR1 and CDR2 are SGHAT and FQNNGV. The CDR3 covers 15 residues. The CDR3 bases are TGTGCCAGCAGCTCCACTAGCGGGGGGGTAGGGGAGCAGTTCTTC. Translating it yields CASSSTSGGVGEQFF.

The chain joins TRBV7-9 to TRBJ1-3, with TRBD1 as a possible D gene (5 bases). This CDR3 is 14 amino acids long. Looked up from germline, CDR1 is SEHNR and CDR2 is FQNEAQ (reference sequence). Trimming took off 5 bases at V and 0 bases at J, with 8 bases between the two ends. The CDR3 DNA follows: TGTGCCAGCAGCCGGGGGGACTCTGGAAACACCATATATTTT. Amino acids: CASSRGDSGNTIYF.

The sample holds a few counts of this clone. The gene calls are TRBV28 and TRBJ1-5; possibly TRBD1 for D (5 bases). The CDR3 is 14 residues long. The germline gives CDR1 MDHEN, CDR2 SYDVKM. Trimming removed 6 bases from V and 6 bases from J, with 15 bases in between. The CDR3 nucleotides are TGTGCCAGCAGACTCGACACCGGGGGTCAGCCCCAGCATTTT. Its protein is CASRLDTGGQPQHF.

The chain links TRBV13 to TRBJ2-3, with 7 bases identical to TRBD2. The CDR3 has 15 amino acids. V was clipped by 4 bases and J by 2 bases; unmatched bases: 6. Germline CDR1 is PRHDT and CDR2 is FYEKMQ (reference sequence). CDR3 residues: CASSSAGGSTDTQYF. DNA of the CDR3: TGTGCCAGCAGCTCTGCCGGGGGGTCCACAGATACGCAGTATTTT.

This chain joins TRBV18 and TRBJ2-7; perhaps TRBD2 as D (6 bases). The CDR3 length is 14 residues. The V and J ends lost 2 bases and 4 bases respectively, with 12 bases between them. CDR1 and CDR2 from the germline V gene are KGHSH and LQKENI. The CDR3 coding sequence is TGTGCCAGCTCACCAGCGGGGATAGGATACGAGCAGTACTTC. It yields the protein CASSPAGIGYEQYF.

This chain connects TRBV7-2 to TRBJ1-2, with a tentative D call TRBD1 (6 bases). CDR3 length equals 14 residues. Trimming shortened V by 3 bases and J by 4 bases, and 12 bases separated the two germline ends. Germline V lookup: CDR1 SGHTA, CDR2 FQGNSA. CDR3 in amino acids: CASSLQQGPYGYTF. CDR3 nucleotides: TGTGCCAGCAGCTTGCAACAGGGCCCCTATGGCTACACCTTC.

The chain joins TRBV7-2 to TRBJ1-1; 9 bases fit TRBD1. CDR3 length: 16 amino acids. The germline V gene encodes CDR1 SGHTA and CDR2 FQGNSA. V shed 5 bases, J shed 0 bases, and the junction held 7 bases outside the gene matches. This CDR3 reads CASSRWTGALNTEAFF. CDR3 nucleotides: TGTGCCAGCAGCCGATGGACAGGGGCACTGAACACTGAAGCTTTCTTT. Filled out from reference TRBV7-2 and TRBJ1-1, the complete variable domain reads GAGVSQSPSNKVTEKGKDVELRCDPISGHTALYWYRQSLGQGLEFLIYFQGNSAPDKSGLPSDRFSAERTGGSVSTLTIQRTQQEDSAVYLCASSRWTGALNTEAFFGQGTRLTVV.

The gene calls are TRBV7-2 and TRBJ1-1; a possible D gene is TRBD1 (5 bases). Germline CDR1 SGHTA, CDR2 FQGNSA. The ends were cut back, 8 bases at V and 1 base at J, with 14 bases in the middle. The CDR3 is 14 residues long. The CDR3 nucleotides are TGTGCCAGCGTAAGGGGCCGGAGGAACACTGAAGCTTTCTTT. Its translation: CASVRGRRNTEAFF.

This clone has just one count. J is TRBJ1-3 and V is TRBV7-8, with D possibly being TRBD1 (5 bases). Between the trimmed V and J ends, which lost 2 bases and 2 bases, there was a span of 10 bases. This CDR3 comprises 15 residues. Germline V CDR1 and CDR2: SGHVS, FQNEAQ. The CDR3 spells CASSLQGLAGNTIYF. CDR3 DNA: TGTGCCAGCAGCTTACAGGGTCTCGCTGGAAACACCATATATTTT.

The genes are TRBV7-2 and TRBJ1-1; weak D call: TRBD1 (6 bases). This CDR3 comprises 15 residues. Trimming removed 5 bases from V and 6 bases from J, with 19 bases in between. Looked up from germline, CDR1 is SGHTA and CDR2 is FQGNSA. CDR3 sequence reads: CASSPGGALYAEAFF. CDR3 nucleotide sequence: TGTGCCAGCAGCCCGGGGGGGGCCCTGTACGCTGAAGCTTTCTTT.

This rearrangement joins TRBV7-9 to TRBJ1-2; D is ambiguous. Germline CDR1 SEHNR, CDR2 FQNEAQ (reference sequence). The CDR3 has 12 amino acids. The ends were cut back, 1 base at V and 8 bases at J, with 8 bases in the middle. Written as DNA, the CDR3 is TGTGCCAGCAGCTTAGAGGGAGAGGGCTACACCTTC. Protein sequence: CASSLEGEGYTF.

This clone has ten or more counts. The chain recombines TRBV4-3 with TRBJ1-2; TRBD1 is a possible D gene (6 bases). The CDR3 is 17 residues long. V dropped 2 bases and J dropped 1 base, with 17 bases sitting between them. The germline V gene encodes CDR1 LGHNA and CDR2 YSLEER. The CDR3 loop is CASSQLYPGQFNYGYTF. CDR3 DNA sequence: TGCGCCAGCAGCCAACTATATCCGGGACAATTTAACTATGGCTACACCTTC.

The CDR3 DNA follows: TGCGCCAGCAGCCAAGAATATGGGCAGAACTACGAGCAGTACTTC. This codes for CASSQEYGQNYEQYF. This chain connects TRBV4-3 to TRBJ2-7; D is undetermined. The CDR3 contains 15 residues. Germline V lookup: CDR1 LGHNA, CDR2 YSLEER. Trimming pared 0 bases from V and 3 bases from J, leaving 12 bases between.

This rearrangement joins TRBV7-3 to TRBJ2-1; 9 nucleotides line up with TRBD1. The CDR3 consists of 16 residues. V lost 1 base, J lost 3 bases, and 4 bases stayed unmatched. The germline V gene has CDR1 SGHTA and CDR2 FQGTGA. The chain's CDR3 is CASSLMGTGNYNEQFF. The CDR3 DNA is TGTGCCAGCAGCTTAATGGGGACAGGGAACTACAATGAGCAGTTCTTC.

The DNA of the CDR3 is TGTGCCAGCAGTGGCTCAGGGATCCCTGAAGCTTTCTTT. The encoded protein is CASSGSGIPEAFF. The chain uses TRBV6-1 and TRBJ1-1, with D maybe TRBD1 (5 bases). From germline, CDR1 is MNHNS and CDR2 SASEGT. The CDR3 covers 13 residues. Between the trimmed V and J ends, which lost 4 bases and 6 bases, there was a span of 12 bases.